This entry concerns a single TCR beta chain. Antigen: not known. V shed 1 base and J shed 0 bases, with 6 bases lying between them. CDR1 and CDR2 (germline): SNHLY, FYNNEI. The CDR3 loop spans 14 amino acids. Sequenced by immunoSEQ multiplex PCR; TCRdb stores in-frame clones only, minus some. The sample contains around 99,000 clones, about 89% of which appear only once. The data are from a study of T cell responses to AZD1222 COVID-19 vaccine. Study-level findings and limits: Regions 160-218 and 743-854 dominated among vaccine-associated CD4 TCRs spanning spike. Only a handful of AZD1222 recipients, six or seven in all, had baseline seropositivity. Among the donors, most were white British and more were female, and clonal diversity was possibly underestimated.

The chain couples TRBV2 to TRBJ2-5, with D uncertain. Sequenced here: peripheral blood, sampled 28 days after the second AZD1222 dose. The TCR originated in an adult who received the AZD1222 COVID-19 vaccine. The CDR3 loop is CASSEGQYQETQYF. DNA of the CDR3: TGTGCCAGCAGTGAAGGCCAGTACCAAGAGACCCAGTACTTC.